This note documents a single TCR beta chain sequence. This clonotype appeared many times. The specificity of this receptor is unknown. The junction shows a germline mismatch at one end, possibly a read error. This record comes from a study of T cells in Graves' hyperthyroidism and ophthalmopathy (dated by TCRdb to the late 2010s). Turning to the overall study: Peripheral blood was collected at initial diagnosis, before any treatment. To identify distinguishing TCR V-J signatures, a discovery cohort of about 95 patients was used, comprising 43 with Graves' ophthalmopathy and 57 with stable Graves' hyperthyroidism. Whether ophthalmopathy could be predicted prospectively was tested in an independent validation cohort made up of 18 to 20 hyperthyroidism patients plus 17 patients who later progressed to ophthalmopathy. The 100 discovery patients were randomly split 7:3 into training and test sets. In addition, the study compared T-cell repertoires in thyroid tissue and in blood from over 5 Graves' hyperthyroidism patients. After blood sampling, hyperthyroidism patients were treated with methimazole at a starting dose of 30 mg daily, and ophthalmopathy patients were treated with high-dose intravenous methylprednisolone. The paper describes TCR Vbeta CDR3 sequencing of 130 to 150 peripheral blood samples, made up of roughly 40 ophthalmopathy patients, over 70 hyperthyroidism patients and about 17 progressor patients.

Its CDR3 holds 14 amino acids, cysteine through phenylalanine. CDR3 DNA only is kept here, 42 bases in frame from base 1. Taken from the germline V gene (reference sequence), the CDR1 and CDR2 loops are LNHDA and SQIVND. A patient counted as having stable Graves' hyperthyroidism if no progression to ophthalmopathy occurred over 18 months of follow-up. The hyperthyroidism patients were between 18 and 65 years old and newly diagnosed, with a disease duration of less than 2 months. Patients with uncontrolled infections, other autoimmune diseases, pregnancy or lactation were excluded. Diagnoses were based on clinical symptoms, serum thyroxine and TRAb, thyroid ultrasound and orbital computed tomography. PBMCs were isolated from approximately 10 ml of fresh peripheral blood by Ficoll-Paque density gradient centrifugation. Total RNA was extracted using Trizol reagent, and RNA quality was assessed on an Agilent 2100 Bioanalyzer.

Amplification of TCR beta CDR3 regions was carried out from RNA transcripts. The first round of RT-PCR for the TCR CDR3 was performed with the HTBI primer set and the Qiagen OneStep RT-PCR kit. Libraries were constructed in a second round of multiplex PCR, after which size selection and purification were carried out. Libraries were sequenced paired-end with 100 bp reads on an Illumina HiSeq2000. For the original study's pipeline: SOAPnuke was used to process the raw data, with reads discarded if the reads contained adapters or uncalled bases, had a mean Phred below 15, or lacked an exact constant-primer or identifier match. COPE v1.2.5 was used to merge high-quality paired reads, and clonotypes were defined as unique nucleotide sequences. MiTCR v1.1 was used to align the clonotypes against IMGT TRBV, TRBD and TRBJ reference segments. Analysis was restricted to V-J combinations with a frequency above 0.0001, which covered just over 98% of repertoires. The TCS score was defined as F50 (clonal expansion) divided by E x V (chaos), with BLOSUM62-based TCRdist calculated between CDR3 peptides within each V-J. Welch's t-statistics and random forest reduced around 550 V-J features to 13, which were used in a naive Bayes classifier (R e1071). TCRdb reworked the public reads: Q25 trimming with fastp, MiXCR clone assembly, productive beta chains retained. Each entry is one CDR3 protein sequence, shown with its most common DNA and genes. The V and J calls and clone size come from TCRdb's table, not from the authors' own analysis. The sample data list fewer than 350,000 distinct CDR3 sequences, and roughly 23% of these were observed just once. About 50% of the sample belongs to the ten largest clones.

Results the study describes overall, beyond this receptor: Most expanded thyroid clonotypes (frequency above 0.001) were also detected in blood, suggesting blood repertoires may reflect thyroid immune responses. No statistical method was used to fix the sample size in advance, and group allocation was not hidden from the investigators. A 13 V-J signature model separated ophthalmopathy from stable hyperthyroidism, with approximately 87% sensitivity and 81.08% specificity in cross-validation and 80%/75% in testing. In validation, progression to ophthalmopathy was predicted by the model with 70.59% sensitivity and roughly 72% specificity, a median of 6.5 months before onset.

Sequencing was done on a sample of blood. The chain uses TRBV19 and TRBJ2-1, and perhaps TRBD1 as D gene, on 6 matching bases. The source is a woman between 50 and 59 years old with Graves' hyperthyroidism. CDR3 sequence: CASSIGGSYNEQFF. DNA sequence: TGTGCCAGCAGTATAGGGGGCTCCTACAATGAGCAGTTCTTC.